The rows below give T cell receptor beta chains drawn from one sample of a study of T cell repertoires in cytomegalovirus infection. TCRdb analysed the reads with MiXCR anew, one entry per CDR3 protein. The sample lists 600,000 to 800,000 distinct CDR3 sequences, 24% occurring once. Sequencing was done on a sample of CD8+ T cells from PBMCs. These receptors all come from a human donor in good health (CMV status not recorded). Some clones in this sample may be carry-over from other donors' samples. Each CDR3 is given with its conserved first and last residue. Each record gives: V gene, J gene, clone size, D gene, CDR3 DNA, CDR3 protein. D genes are given only for firm matches. Some rows mark clone size as missing; the rest say once, few, many or name a class of expanded clone.

TRBV12-3/TRBV12-4	TRBJ2-1	few	.	TGTGCCAGCAGTTTGAAGGGGGATGAGCAGTTCTTC	CASSLKGDEQFF
TRBV27	TRBJ2-1	many	TRBD2	TGTGCCAGCAGTCTCCTGGCGGGGGGCCTCGGGGGGCGCTGGTACAATGAGCAGTTCTTC	CASSLLAGGLGGRWYNEQFF
TRBV28	TRBJ2-5	many	.	TGTGCCAGCAGTCCGGACGGGGCGGAGACCCAGTACTTC	CASSPDGAETQYF
TRBV7-8	TRBJ2-2	many	TRBD1	TGTGCCAGCAGCCTCCGACAGGGGATGATCGGATTCCCCGGGGAGCTGTTTTTT	CASSLRQGMIGFPGELFF
TRBV7-9	TRBJ1-3	few	.	TGTGCCAGCAGCTCTGACCGGCTTACCATATATTTT	CASSSDRLTIYF
TRBV7-6	TRBJ2-1	many	.	TGTGCCAGCAAATTGGGGGGTTCGTCCTACAATGAGCAGTTCTTC	CASKLGGSSYNEQFF
TRBV7-9	TRBJ2-1	many	.	TGTGCCAGCAGCCCCGTCTACAATGAGCAGTTCTTC	CASSPVYNEQFF
TRBV13	TRBJ1-3	.	.	TGTGCCAGCAGCTTAGGCCGGAGGGGGAGCTCTGGAAACACCATATATTTT	CASSLGRRGSSGNTIYF
TRBV7-9	TRBJ2-2	.	TRBD1	TGTGCCAGCAGCTCGTACAGGGGCCGGGACACCGGGGAGCTGTTTTTT	CASSSYRGRDTGELFF
TRBV20-1	TRBJ1-2	few	.	TGCAGTGCTCCCCAGGATGGCTACACCTTC	CSAPQDGYTF
TRBV19	TRBJ1-2	few	.	TGTGCCAGTACCCTTGTGGCAGCGTATGGCTACACCTTC	CASTLVAAYGYTF
TRBV6-5	TRBJ2-1	few	.	TGTGCCAGCAGTTACTCCGGGGGGCCGATAACCTCCTACAATGAGCAGTTCTTC	CASSYSGGPITSYNEQFF
TRBV4-1	TRBJ2-1	.	.	TGCGCCAGCAGCCAAGCCCGGACTCCTTACAATGAGCAGTTCTTC	CASSQARTPYNEQFF
TRBV27	TRBJ2-1	few	.	TGTGCCAGCAGAAGGCTGGGGCATGAGCAGTTCTTC	CASRRLGHEQFF
TRBV7-9	TRBJ1-2	.	.	TGTGCCAGCAGCTTAGTGTACGGTATTAACTATGGCTACACCTTC	CASSLVYGINYGYTF
TRBV6-6	TRBJ2-6	few	.	TGTGCCAGCAGTTACCCAGAGGGACTGAACTCTGGGGCCAACGTCCTGACTTTC	CASSYPEGLNSGANVLTF
TRBV2	TRBJ2-7	few	.	TGTGCCAGCTCAGGACGGAGCTCCTACGAGCAGTACTTC	CASSGRSSYEQYF
TRBV6-2/TRBV6-3	TRBJ2-7	few	.	TGTGCCAGCAGTTACCCCGGGGCCTACGAGCAGTACTTC	CASSYPGAYEQYF
TRBV7-6	TRBJ2-2	many	.	TGTGCCAGCGGAGACTCCGAAGCGAACACCGGGGAGCTGTTTTTT	CASGDSEANTGELFF
TRBV20-1	TRBJ1-5	.	.	TGCAGTGCTAGGGGAGAGGGCAATCAGCCCCAGCATTTT	CSARGEGNQPQHF
TRBV28	TRBJ2-4	many	.	TGTGCCAGCAGTTTCCGGGACGCAAACCAGTACTTC	CASSFRDANQYF
TRBV20-1	TRBJ2-1	few	TRBD1	TGCAGTGCTAGGGGGGACAGTTTCTACAATGAGCAGTTCTTC	CSARGDSFYNEQFF
TRBV27	TRBJ2-1	.	.	TGTGCCAACAGTTTTTCCGGGGCGACCTACAATGAGCAGTTCTTC	CANSFSGATYNEQFF
TRBV6-6	TRBJ2-7	.	.	TGTGCCAGCACCCAGGGCGACAGCCTCTACGAGCAGTACTTC	CASTQGDSLYEQYF
TRBV2	TRBJ2-2	few	.	TGTGCCAGCAAGGGTTTCGTCGGGGGCCCCGGGGAGCTGTTTTTT	CASKGFVGGPGELFF
TRBV28	TRBJ2-3	.	.	TGTGCCAGCAGTGCCCCCCTTAGCGGCGCTGCGCAGTATTTT	CASSAPLSGAAQYF
TRBV6-2/TRBV6-3	TRBJ2-2	.	TRBD1	TGTGCCAGCAGTTACCGGGACAGGGGGAACACCGGGGAGCTGTTTTTT	CASSYRDRGNTGELFF
TRBV24-1	TRBJ1-1	.	.	TGTGCCACCTCAGGGGTGACCACTGAAGCTTTCTTT	CATSGVTTEAFF
TRBV4-1	TRBJ2-1	.	.	TGCGCCAGCAGCCAAGAAGGTCAAGGCTATGGGCAGTTCTTC	CASSQEGQGYGQFF
TRBV6-6	TRBJ2-2	few	TRBD1	TGTGCCAGCAGTTCTGGGGGACAGCAGGGTCGGCCCGGGGAGCTGTTTTTT	CASSSGGQQGRPGELFF
TRBV7-9	TRBJ2-1	.	TRBD2	TGTGCCAGCAGCGGAGGCGCGGGGGGGATCTACAATGAGCAGTTCTTC	CASSGGAGGIYNEQFF
TRBV7-6	TRBJ1-1	many	TRBD1	TGTGCCAGCAGCTTAATCGAAGGGGGCGGCACTGAAGCTTTCTTT	CASSLIEGGGTEAFF
TRBV4-2	TRBJ2-1	.	.	TGTGCCAGCAGTCAGGGGTTCCCTAATGAGCAGTTCTTC	CASSQGFPNEQFF
TRBV6-2/TRBV6-3	TRBJ2-1	.	.	TGTGCCAGCATCCTCAGGGTGGATGAGCAGTTCTTC	CASILRVDEQFF
TRBV4-2	TRBJ2-5	few	TRBD2	TGTGCCAGCAGCCAAGGTCAACTAGCGGGGCACCAAGAGACCCAGTACTTC	CASSQGQLAGHQETQYF
TRBV7-2	TRBJ2-7	many	.	TGTGCCAGCAGCTTCGGGACTCGTTACTCCTACGAGCAGTACTTC	CASSFGTRYSYEQYF
TRBV6-2/TRBV6-3	TRBJ2-5	.	.	TGTGCCAGCAGTTACCAAAAGACCCAGTACTTC	CASSYQKTQYF
TRBV3-1	TRBJ2-5	.	.	TGTGCCAGCAGCCCCCGGGGGCACTACGTTTTGGAGACCCAGTACTTC	CASSPRGHYVLETQYF
TRBV7-9	TRBJ2-3	many	.	TGTGCCAGCAGCTCGGGACACTTCACAGATACGCAGTATTTT	CASSSGHFTDTQYF
TRBV7-6	TRBJ1-4	medium-sized	.	TGTGCCAGCAGCCGGGACGGGCATAATGAAAAACTGTTTTTT	CASSRDGHNEKLFF
TRBV29-1	TRBJ2-7	few	TRBD1	TGCAGCGTTGAAGGACAGGGGGCCCCCCACGAGCAGTACTTC	CSVEGQGAPHEQYF
TRBV7-9	TRBJ2-7	many	.	TGTGCCAGCAGCTCCCAGCGCGCCGAGCAGTACTTC	CASSSQRAEQYF
TRBV6-2/TRBV6-3	TRBJ2-6	.	.	TGTGCCAGCAGTTACGGTGGGGCCAACGTCCTGACTTTC	CASSYGGANVLTF
TRBV7-6	TRBJ2-3	many	.	TGTGCCAGCAGTTCATCCTACGGCTTGGCACCAGATACGCAGTATTTT	CASSSSYGLAPDTQYF
TRBV7-9	TRBJ2-3	many	.	TGTGCCAGCAGCCTGCGACAGGTCACAGATACGCAGTATTTT	CASSLRQVTDTQYF
TRBV9	TRBJ2-5	few	.	TGTGCCAGCAGCGTAGAGGACAGAATCGAGACCCAGTACTTC	CASSVEDRIETQYF
TRBV20-1	TRBJ1-1	.	.	TGCAGTGCTAGAGATAAATTGAGGGAGAACACTGAAGCTTTCTTT	CSARDKLRENTEAFF